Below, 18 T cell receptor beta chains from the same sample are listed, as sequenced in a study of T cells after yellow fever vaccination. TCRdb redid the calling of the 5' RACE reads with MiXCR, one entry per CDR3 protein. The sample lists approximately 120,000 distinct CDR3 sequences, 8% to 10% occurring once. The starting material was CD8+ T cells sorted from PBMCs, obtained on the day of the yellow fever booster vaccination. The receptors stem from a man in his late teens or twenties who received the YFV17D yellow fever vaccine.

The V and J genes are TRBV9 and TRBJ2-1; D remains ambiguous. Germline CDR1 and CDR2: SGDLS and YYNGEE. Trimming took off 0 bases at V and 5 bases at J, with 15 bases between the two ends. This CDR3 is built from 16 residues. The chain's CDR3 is CASSVADPWSDNEQFF. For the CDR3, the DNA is TGTGCCAGCAGCGTAGCTGATCCTTGGTCAGACAATGAGCAGTTCTTC.

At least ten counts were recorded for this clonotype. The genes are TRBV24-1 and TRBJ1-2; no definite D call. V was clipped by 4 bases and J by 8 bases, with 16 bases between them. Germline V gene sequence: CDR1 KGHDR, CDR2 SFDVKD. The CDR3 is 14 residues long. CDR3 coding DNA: TGTGCCACCAGTGACTTGACCCTAATGCGGGGCTACACCTTC. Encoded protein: CATSDLTLMRGYTF.

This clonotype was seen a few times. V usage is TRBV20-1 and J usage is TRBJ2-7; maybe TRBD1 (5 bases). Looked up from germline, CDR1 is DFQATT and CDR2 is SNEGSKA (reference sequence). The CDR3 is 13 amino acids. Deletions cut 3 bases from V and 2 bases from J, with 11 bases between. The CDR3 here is CSARHRTTYEQYF. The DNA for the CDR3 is TGCAGTGCTAGGCACAGGACGACCTACGAGCAGTACTTC.

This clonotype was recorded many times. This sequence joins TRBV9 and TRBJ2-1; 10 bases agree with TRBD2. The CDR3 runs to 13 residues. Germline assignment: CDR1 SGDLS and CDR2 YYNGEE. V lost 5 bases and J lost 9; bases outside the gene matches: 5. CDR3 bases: TGTGCCAGCAGTCTAGCGGGGGCAGGTGAGCAGTTCTTC. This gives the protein CASSLAGAGEQFF.

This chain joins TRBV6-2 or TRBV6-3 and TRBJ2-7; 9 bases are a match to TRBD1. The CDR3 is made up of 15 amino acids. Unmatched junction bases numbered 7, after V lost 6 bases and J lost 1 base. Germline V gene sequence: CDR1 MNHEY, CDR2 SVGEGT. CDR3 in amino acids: CASSRTGAGSYEQYV. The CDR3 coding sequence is TGTGCCAGCAGCCGGACAGGGGCGGGATCCTACGAGCAGTACGTC.

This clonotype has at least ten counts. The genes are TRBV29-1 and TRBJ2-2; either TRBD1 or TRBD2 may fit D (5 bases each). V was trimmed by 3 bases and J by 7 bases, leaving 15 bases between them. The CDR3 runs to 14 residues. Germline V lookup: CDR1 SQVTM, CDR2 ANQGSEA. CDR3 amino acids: CSVDSGRGVGELFF. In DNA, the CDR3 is TGCAGCGTTGATTCGGGGCGAGGCGTCGGGGAGCTGTTTTTT.

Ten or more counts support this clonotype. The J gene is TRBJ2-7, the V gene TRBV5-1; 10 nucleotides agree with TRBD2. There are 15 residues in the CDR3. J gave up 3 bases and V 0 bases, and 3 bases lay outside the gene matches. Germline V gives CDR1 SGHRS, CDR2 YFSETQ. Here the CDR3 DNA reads TGCGCCAGCAGCTTGGTGGCTAGCGGGGGCTACGAGCAGTACTTC. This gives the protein CASSLVASGGYEQYF.

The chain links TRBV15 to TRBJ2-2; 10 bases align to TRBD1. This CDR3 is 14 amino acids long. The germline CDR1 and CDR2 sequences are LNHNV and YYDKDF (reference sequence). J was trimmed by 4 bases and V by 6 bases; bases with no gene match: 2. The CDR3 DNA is TGTGCCACCAGGAGACAGGGGGCCACCGGGGAGCTGTTTTTT. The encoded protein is CATRRQGATGELFF.

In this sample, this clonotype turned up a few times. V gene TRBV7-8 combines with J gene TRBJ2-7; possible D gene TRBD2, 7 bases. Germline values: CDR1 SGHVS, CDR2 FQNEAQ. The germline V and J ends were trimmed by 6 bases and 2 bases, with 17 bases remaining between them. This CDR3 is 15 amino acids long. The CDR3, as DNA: TGTGCCAGCAGAGGGGGGGGGCGGCCAACCTACGAGCAGTACTTC. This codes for CASRGGGRPTYEQYF.

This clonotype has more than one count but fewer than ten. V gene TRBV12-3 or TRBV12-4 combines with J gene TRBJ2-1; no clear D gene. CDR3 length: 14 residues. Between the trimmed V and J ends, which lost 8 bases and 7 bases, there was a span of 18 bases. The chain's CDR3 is CASYRALGPNEQFF. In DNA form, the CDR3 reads TGTGCCAGCTACCGGGCCCTCGGGCCGAATGAGCAGTTCTTC.

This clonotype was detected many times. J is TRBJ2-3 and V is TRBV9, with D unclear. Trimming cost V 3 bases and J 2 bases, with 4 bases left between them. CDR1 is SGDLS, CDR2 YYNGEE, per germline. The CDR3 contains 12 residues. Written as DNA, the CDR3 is TGTGCCAGCAGCGGGGTCACAGATACGCAGTATTTT. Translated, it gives CASSGVTDTQYF.

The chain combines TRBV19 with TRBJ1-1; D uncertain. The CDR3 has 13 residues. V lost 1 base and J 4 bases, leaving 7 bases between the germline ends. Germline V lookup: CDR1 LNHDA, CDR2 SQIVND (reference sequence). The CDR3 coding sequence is TGTGCCAGTAGTATAGGCATAGGCACTGAAGCTTTCTTT. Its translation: CASSIGIGTEAFF.

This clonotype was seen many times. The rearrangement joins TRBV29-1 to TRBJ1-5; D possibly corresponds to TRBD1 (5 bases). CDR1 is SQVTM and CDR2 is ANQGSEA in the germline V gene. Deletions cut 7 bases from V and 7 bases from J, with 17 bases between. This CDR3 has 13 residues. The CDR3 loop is CSAVRGEGQPQHF. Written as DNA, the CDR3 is TGCAGCGCCGTAAGAGGGGAGGGCCAGCCCCAGCATTTT.

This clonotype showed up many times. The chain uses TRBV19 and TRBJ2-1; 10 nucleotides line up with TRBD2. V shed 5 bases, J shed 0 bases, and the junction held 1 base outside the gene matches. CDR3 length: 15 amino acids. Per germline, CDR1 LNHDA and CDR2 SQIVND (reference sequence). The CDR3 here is CASSVAGGSYNEQFF. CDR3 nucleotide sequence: TGTGCCAGTAGTGTAGCGGGGGGCTCCTACAATGAGCAGTTCTTC.

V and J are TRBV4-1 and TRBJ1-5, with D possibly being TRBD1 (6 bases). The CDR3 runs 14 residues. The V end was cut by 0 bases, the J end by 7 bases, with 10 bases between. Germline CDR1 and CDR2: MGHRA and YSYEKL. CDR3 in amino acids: CASSQDTGAQPQHF. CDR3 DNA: TGCGCCAGCAGCCAAGATACGGGGGCCCAGCCCCAGCATTTT.

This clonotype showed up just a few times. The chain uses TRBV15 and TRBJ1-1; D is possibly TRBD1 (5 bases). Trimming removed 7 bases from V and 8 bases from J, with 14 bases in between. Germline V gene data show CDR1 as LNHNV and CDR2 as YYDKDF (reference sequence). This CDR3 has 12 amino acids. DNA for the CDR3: TGTGCCACCATGCCGACGGGGGGAGAAGCTTTCTTT. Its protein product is CATMPTGGEAFF.

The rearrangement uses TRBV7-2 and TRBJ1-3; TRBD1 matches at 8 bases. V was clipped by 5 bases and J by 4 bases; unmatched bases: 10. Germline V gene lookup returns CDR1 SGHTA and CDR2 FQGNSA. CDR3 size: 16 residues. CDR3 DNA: TGTGCCAGCAGCCAGACAGGGGACCCGGCCGGAAACACCATATATTTT. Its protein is CASSQTGDPAGNTIYF.

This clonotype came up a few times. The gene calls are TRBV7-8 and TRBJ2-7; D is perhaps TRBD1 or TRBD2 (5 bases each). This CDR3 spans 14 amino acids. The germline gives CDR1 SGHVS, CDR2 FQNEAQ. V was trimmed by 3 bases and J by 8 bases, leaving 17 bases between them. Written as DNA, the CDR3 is TGTGCCAGCAGCTTGGGGGAAGTGGGTGCGAAGCAGTACGTC. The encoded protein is CASSLGEVGAKQYV.